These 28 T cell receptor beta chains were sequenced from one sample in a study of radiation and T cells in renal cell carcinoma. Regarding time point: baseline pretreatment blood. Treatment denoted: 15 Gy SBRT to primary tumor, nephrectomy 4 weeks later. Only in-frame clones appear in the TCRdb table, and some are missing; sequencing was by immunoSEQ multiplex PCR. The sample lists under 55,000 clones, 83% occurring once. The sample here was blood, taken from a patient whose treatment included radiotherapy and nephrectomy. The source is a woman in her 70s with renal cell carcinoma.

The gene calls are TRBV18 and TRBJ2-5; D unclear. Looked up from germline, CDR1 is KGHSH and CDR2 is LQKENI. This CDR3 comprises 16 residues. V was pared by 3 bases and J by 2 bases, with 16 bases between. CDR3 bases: TGTGCCAGCTCACCGTCGGCGCCGGAAAGACAAGAGACCCAGTACTTC. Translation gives CASSPSAPERQETQYF.

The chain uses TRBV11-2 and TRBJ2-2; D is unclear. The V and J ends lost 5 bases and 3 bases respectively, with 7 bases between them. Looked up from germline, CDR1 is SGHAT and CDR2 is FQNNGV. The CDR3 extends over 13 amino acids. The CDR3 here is CASSLDYTGELFF. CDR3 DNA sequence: TGTGCCAGCAGCCTCGACTACACCGGGGAGCTGTTTTTT.

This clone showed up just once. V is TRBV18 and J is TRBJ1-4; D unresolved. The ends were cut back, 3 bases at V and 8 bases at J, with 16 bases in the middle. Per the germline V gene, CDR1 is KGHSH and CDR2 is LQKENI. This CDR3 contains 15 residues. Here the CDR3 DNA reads TGTGCCAGCTCACCTCTCGGCGACGCGGGAGAAAAACTGTTTTTT. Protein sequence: CASSPLGDAGEKLFF. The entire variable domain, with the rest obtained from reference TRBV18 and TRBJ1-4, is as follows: NAGVMQNPRHLVRRRGQEARLRCSPMKGHSHVYWYRQLPEEGLKFMVYLQKENIIDESGMPKERFSAEFPKEGPSILRIQQVVRGDSAAYFCASSPLGDAGEKLFFGSGTQLSVL.

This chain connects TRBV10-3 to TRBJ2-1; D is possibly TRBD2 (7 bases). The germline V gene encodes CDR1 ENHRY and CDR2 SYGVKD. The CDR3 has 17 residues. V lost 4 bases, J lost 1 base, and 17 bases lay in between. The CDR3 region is CAISALAAGASYNEQFF. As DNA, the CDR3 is TGTGCCATCAGTGCCCTCGCGGCGGGGGCGTCCTACAATGAGCAGTTCTTC.

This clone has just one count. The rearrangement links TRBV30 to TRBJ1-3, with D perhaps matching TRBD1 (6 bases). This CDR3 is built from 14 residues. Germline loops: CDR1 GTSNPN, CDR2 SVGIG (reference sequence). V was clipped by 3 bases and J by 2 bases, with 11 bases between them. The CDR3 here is CAWSRGGAGNTIYF. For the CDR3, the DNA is TGTGCCTGGAGCAGGGGCGGGGCTGGAAACACCATATATTTT.

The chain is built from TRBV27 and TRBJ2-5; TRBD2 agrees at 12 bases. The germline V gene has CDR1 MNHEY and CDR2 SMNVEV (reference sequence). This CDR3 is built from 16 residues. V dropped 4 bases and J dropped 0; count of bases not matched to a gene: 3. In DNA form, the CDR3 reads TGTGCCAGCAGTTCGGGACTAGCGGGTCACCAAGAGACCCAGTACTTC. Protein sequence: CASSSGLAGHQETQYF.

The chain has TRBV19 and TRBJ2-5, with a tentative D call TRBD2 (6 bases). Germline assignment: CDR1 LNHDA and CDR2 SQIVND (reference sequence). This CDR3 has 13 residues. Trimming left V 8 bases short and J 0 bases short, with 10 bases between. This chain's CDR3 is CASSTRHQETQYF. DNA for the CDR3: TGTGCCAGTTCGACTAGACACCAAGAGACCCAGTACTTC.

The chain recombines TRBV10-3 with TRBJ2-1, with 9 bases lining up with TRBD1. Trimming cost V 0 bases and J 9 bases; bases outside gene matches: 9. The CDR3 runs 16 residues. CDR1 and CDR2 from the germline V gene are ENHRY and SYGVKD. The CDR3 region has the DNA TGTGCCATCAGTGAGTCTTCGACAGGGGGTCAGGTTGAGCAGTTCTTC. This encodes CAISESSTGGQVEQFF.

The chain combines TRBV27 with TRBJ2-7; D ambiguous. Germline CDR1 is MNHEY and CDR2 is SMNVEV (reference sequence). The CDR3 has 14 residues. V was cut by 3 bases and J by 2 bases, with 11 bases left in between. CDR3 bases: TGTGCCAGCAGTTTTTCGACCCTTACCTACGAGCAGTACTTC. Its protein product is CASSFSTLTYEQYF.

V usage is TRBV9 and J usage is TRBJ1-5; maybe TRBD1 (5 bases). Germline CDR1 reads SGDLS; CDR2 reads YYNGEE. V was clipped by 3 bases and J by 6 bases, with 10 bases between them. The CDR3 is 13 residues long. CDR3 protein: CASSEEGRQPQHF. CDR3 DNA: TGTGCCAGCAGCGAGGAGGGACGTCAGCCCCAGCATTTT.

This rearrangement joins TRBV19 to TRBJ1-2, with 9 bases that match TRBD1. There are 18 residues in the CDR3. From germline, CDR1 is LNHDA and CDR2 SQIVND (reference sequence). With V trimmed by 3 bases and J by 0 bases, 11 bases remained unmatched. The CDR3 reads CASSIFGGQGDSNYGYTF. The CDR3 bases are TGTGCCAGTAGTATCTTTGGGGGACAGGGTGATTCTAACTATGGCTACACCTTC.

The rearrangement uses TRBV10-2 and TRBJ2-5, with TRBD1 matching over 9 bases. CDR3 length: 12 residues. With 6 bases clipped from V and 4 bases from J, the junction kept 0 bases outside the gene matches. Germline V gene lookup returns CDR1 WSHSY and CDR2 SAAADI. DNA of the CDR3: TGCGCCAGCAGGGACAGGGGAGAGACCCAGTACTTC. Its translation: CASRDRGETQYF.

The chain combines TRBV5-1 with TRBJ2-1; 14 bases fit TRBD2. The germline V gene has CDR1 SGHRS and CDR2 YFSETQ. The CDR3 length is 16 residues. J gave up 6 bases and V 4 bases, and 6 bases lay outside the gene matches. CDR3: CASSTTGTSGGNEQFF. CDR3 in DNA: TGCGCCAGCAGCACAACCGGGACTAGCGGGGGCAATGAGCAGTTCTTC. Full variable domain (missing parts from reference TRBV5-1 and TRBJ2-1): KAGVTQTPRYLIKTRGQQVTLSCSPISGHRSVSWYQQTPGQGLQFLFEYFSETQRNKGNFPGRFSGRQFSNSRSEMNVSTLELGDSALYLCASSTTGTSGGNEQFFGPGTRLTVL.

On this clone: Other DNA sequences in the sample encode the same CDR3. The CDR3 DNA reads TGTGCCAGCAGCCCTGGGACTAGCGGGACCTACGAGCAGTACTTC. Its translation is CASSPGTSGTYEQYF. The chain has TRBV5-4 and TRBJ2-7; 13 bases agree with TRBD2. The V gene's germline CDR1 is SGHNT and CDR2 YYREEE (reference sequence). Unmatched junction bases numbered 3, after V lost 4 bases and J lost 2 bases. The CDR3 covers 15 residues. Complete variable domain (other parts from reference TRBV5-4 and TRBJ2-7): ETGVTQSPTHLIKTRGQQVTLRCSSQSGHNTVSWYQQALGQGPQFIFQYYREEENGRGNFPPRFSGLQFPNYSSELNVNALELDDSALYLCASSPGTSGTYEQYFGPGTRLTVT.

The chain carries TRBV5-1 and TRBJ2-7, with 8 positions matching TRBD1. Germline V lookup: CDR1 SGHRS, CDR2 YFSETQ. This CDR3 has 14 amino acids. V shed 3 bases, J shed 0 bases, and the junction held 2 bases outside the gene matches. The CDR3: CASSSGTGSYEQYF. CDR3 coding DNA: TGCGCCAGCAGCTCCGGGACAGGCTCCTACGAGCAGTACTTC.

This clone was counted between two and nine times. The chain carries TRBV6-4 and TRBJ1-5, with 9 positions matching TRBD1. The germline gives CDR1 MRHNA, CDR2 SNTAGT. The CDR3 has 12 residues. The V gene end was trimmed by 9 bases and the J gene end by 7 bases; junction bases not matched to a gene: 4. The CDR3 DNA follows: TGTGCCAGAACAGGGGGCCGCCAGCCCCAGCATTTT. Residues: CARTGGRQPQHF.

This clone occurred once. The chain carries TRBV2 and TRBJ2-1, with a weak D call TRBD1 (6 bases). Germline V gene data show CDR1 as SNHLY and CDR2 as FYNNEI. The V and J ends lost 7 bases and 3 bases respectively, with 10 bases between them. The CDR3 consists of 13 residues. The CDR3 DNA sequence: TGTGCCAGCAATCTACAGGGCTACAATGAGCAGTTCTTC. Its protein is CASNLQGYNEQFF.

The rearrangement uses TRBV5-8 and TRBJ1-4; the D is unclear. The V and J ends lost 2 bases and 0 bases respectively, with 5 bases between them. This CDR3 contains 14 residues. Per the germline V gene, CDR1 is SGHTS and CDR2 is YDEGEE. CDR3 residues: CASSLKPTNEKLFF. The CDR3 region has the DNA TGTGCCAGCAGCTTAAAGCCAACTAATGAAAAACTGTTTTTT.

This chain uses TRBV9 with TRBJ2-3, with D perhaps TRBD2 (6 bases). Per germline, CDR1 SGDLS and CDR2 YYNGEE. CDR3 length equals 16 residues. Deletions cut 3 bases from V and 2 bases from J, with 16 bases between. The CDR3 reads CASSALGGTVTDTQYF. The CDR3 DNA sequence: TGTGCCAGCAGCGCCCTAGGAGGGACGGTCACAGATACGCAGTATTTT.

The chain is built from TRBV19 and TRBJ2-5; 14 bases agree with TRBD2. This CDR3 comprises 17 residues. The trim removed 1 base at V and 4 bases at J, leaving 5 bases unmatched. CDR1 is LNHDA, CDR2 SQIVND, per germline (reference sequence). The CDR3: CASSIATSGREGETQYF. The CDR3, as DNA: TGTGCCAGTAGTATAGCGACTAGCGGGAGGGAGGGAGAGACCCAGTACTTC.

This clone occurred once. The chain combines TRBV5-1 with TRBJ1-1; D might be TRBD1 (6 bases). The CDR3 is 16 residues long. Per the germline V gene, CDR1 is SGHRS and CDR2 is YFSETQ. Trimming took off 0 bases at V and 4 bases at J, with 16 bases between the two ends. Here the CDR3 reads CASSLAQGQVGTEAFF. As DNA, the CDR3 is TGCGCCAGCAGCTTGGCCCAGGGGCAGGTTGGCACTGAAGCTTTCTTT. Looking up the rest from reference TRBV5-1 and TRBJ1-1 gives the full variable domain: KAGVTQTPRYLIKTRGQQVTLSCSPISGHRSVSWYQQTPGQGLQFLFEYFSETQRNKGNFPGRFSGRQFSNSRSEMNVSTLELGDSALYLCASSLAQGQVGTEAFFGQGTRLTVV.

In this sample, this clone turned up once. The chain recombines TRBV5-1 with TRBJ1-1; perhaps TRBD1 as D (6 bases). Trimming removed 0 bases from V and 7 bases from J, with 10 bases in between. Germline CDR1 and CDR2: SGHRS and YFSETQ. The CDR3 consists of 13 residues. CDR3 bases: TGCGCCAGCAGCTTGGAGGGGGAGGGTGAAGCTTTCTTT. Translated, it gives CASSLEGEGEAFF.

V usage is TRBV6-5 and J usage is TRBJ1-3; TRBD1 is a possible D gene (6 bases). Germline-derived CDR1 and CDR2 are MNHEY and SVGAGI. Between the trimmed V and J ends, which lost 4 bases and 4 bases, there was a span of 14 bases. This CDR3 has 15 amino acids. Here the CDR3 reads CASSFQGTLGNTIYF. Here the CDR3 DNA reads TGTGCCAGCAGTTTCCAGGGGACGCTCGGAAACACCATATATTTT.

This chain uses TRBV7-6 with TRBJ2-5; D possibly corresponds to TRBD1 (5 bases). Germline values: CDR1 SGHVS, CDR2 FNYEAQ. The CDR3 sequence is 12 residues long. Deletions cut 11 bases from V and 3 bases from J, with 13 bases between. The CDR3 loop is CAAGPREETQYF. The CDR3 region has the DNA TGTGCCGCCGGGCCCAGGGAAGAGACCCAGTACTTC.

The CDR3 protein is CASSVDLAGAQFF. CDR3 DNA: TGTGCCAGCAGCGTAGACTTAGCGGGAGCGCAGTTCTTC. The rearrangement uses TRBV9 and TRBJ2-1; TRBD2 aligns across 9 bases. With V trimmed by 0 bases and J by 12 bases, 4 bases remained unmatched. This CDR3 contains 13 residues. From germline, CDR1 is SGDLS and CDR2 YYNGEE. The full variable domain, completed using reference TRBV9 and TRBJ2-1, is DSGVTQTPKHLITATGQRVTLRCSPRSGDLSVYWYQQSLDQGLQFLIQYYNGEERAKGNILERFSAQQFPDLHSELNLSSLELGDSALYFCASSVDLAGAQFFGPGTRLTVL.

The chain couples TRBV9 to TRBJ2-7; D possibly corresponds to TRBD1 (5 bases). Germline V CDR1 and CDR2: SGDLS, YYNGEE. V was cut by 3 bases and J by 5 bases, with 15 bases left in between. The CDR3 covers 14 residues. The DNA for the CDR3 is TGTGCCAGCAGCGCCGGATGGGGCCAGAACGAGCAGTACTTC. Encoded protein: CASSAGWGQNEQYF.

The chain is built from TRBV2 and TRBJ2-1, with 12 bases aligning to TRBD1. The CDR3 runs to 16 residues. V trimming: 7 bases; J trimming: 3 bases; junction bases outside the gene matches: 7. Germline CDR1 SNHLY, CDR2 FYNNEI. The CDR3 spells CASTPGQGAGYNEQFF. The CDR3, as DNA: TGTGCCAGCACCCCGGGACAGGGGGCTGGCTACAATGAGCAGTTCTTC.

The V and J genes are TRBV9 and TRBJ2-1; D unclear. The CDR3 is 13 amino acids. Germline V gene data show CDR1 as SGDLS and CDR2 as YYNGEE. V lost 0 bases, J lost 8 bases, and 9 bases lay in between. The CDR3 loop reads CASSVVGIDEQFF. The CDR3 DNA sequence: TGTGCCAGCAGCGTAGTGGGGATCGATGAGCAGTTCTTC.